The 16 T cell receptor beta chains below were found in one sample sequenced in a study of CD8 T cells in Susac syndrome. With random hexamers, reverse transcription was performed on about 0.45 to 1 ug of RNA. TCRdb re-derived calls from the immunoSEQ multiplex PCR reads in MiXCR, one entry per CDR3 protein. The sample contains 100,000 to 150,000 distinct CDR3 sequences, approximately 95% of which appear only once. The sequencing input was CD8+ T cells from PBMCs. The receptors come from a human donor with multiple sclerosis.

V is TRBV11-2 and J is TRBJ2-4; no definite D call. This CDR3 has 13 residues. The germline V gene encodes CDR1 SGHAT and CDR2 FQNNGV. V was trimmed by 3 bases and J by 4 bases, leaving 7 bases between them. The CDR3 protein is CASSFGSKNIQYF. The CDR3 nucleotides read TGTGCCAGCAGCTTTGGGTCAAAAAACATTCAGTACTTC.

The J gene is TRBJ2-7, the V gene TRBV7-2; 8 bases are a match to TRBD2. Germline loops: CDR1 SGHTA, CDR2 FQGNSA. The CDR3 totals 15 residues. J was trimmed by 4 bases and V by 3 bases; bases with no gene match: 8. CDR3 nucleotide sequence: TGTGCCAGCAGCTTCACGGGAGGGCCAGCTTACGAGCAGTACTTC. It translates to CASSFTGGPAYEQYF. Combining the CDR3 with reference TRBV7-2 and TRBJ2-7 gives the whole variable domain GAGVSQSPSNKVTEKGKDVELRCDPISGHTALYWYRQSLGQGLEFLIYFQGNSAPDKSGLPSDRFSAERTGGSVSTLTIQRTQQEDSAVYLCASSFTGGPAYEQYFGPGTRLTVT.

The chain carries TRBV12-5 and TRBJ2-3; D call uncertain. With 1 base removed from V and 6 bases from J, the gap between germline ends came to 8 bases. The CDR3 totals 13 residues. Germline CDR1 and CDR2: LGHNT and FRNRAP. CDR3 region: CASGLGYSDTQYF. Written as DNA, the CDR3 is TGTGCTAGTGGTTTGGGGTATTCCGATACGCAGTATTTT.

The V call is TRBV9, the J call TRBJ2-2; 8 bases line up with TRBD2. J was trimmed by 0 bases and V by 0 bases; bases with no gene match: 7. The germline V gene has CDR1 SGDLS and CDR2 YYNGEE. The CDR3 runs 18 residues. The CDR3, as DNA: TGTGCCAGCAGCGTAGGGGCGAGAGCGGGAGCGAACACCGGGGAGCTGTTTTTT. The encoded protein is CASSVGARAGANTGELFF. The full variable domain, in which reference TRBV9 and TRBJ2-2 provide the parts outside the CDR3, is DSGVTQTPKHLITATGQRVTLRCSPRSGDLSVYWYQQSLDQGLQFLIQYYNGEERAKGNILERFSAQQFPDLHSELNLSSLELGDSALYFCASSVGARAGANTGELFFGEGSRLTVL.

In its sample, this clonotype was seen once. V is TRBV2 and J is TRBJ2-3; 8 bases match TRBD2. Germline CDR1 reads SNHLY; CDR2 reads FYNNEI. CDR3 size: 13 residues. With 7 bases clipped from V and 6 bases from J, the junction kept 6 bases outside the gene matches. The CDR3: CASMGLGEDTQYF. The CDR3 nucleotides are TGTGCCAGCATGGGACTAGGAGAGGATACGCAGTATTTT. The entire variable domain, with the rest obtained from reference TRBV2 and TRBJ2-3, is as follows: EPEVTQTPSHQVTQMGQEVILRCVPISNHLYFYWYRQILGQKVEFLVSFYNNEISEKSEIFDDQFSVERPDGSNFTLKIRSTKLEDSAMYFCASMGLGEDTQYFGPGTRLTVL.

This clonotype occurred a few times. J is TRBJ2-1 and V is TRBV27, with TRBD1 identical over 7 bases. In germline, CDR1 is MNHEY, CDR2 SMNVEV (reference sequence). The CDR3 extends over 13 amino acids. V lost 5 bases to trimming and J lost 3 bases; unmatched junction nucleotides: 1. The CDR3 sequence is CASSQGVYNEQFF. CDR3 coding DNA: TGTGCCAGCAGTCAGGGGGTCTACAATGAGCAGTTCTTC.

The table lists this clonotype with a few counts. V is TRBV7-9 and J is TRBJ1-5; the D gene is possibly TRBD1 (5 bases). Germline V gene lookup returns CDR1 SEHNR and CDR2 FQNEAQ (reference sequence). V was shortened by 4 bases and J by 2 bases, with 9 bases between the two germline ends. CDR3 size: 14 residues. In nucleotides, the CDR3 is TGTGCCAGCAGCTCCGGGGGTCGCAATCAGCCCCAGCATTTT. It encodes CASSSGGRNQPQHF.

The chain has TRBV19 and TRBJ2-7; no clear D. Germline values: CDR1 LNHDA, CDR2 SQIVND (reference sequence). The CDR3 consists of 14 residues. V was trimmed by 3 bases and J by 2 bases, leaving 11 bases between them. For the CDR3, the DNA is TGTGCCAGTAGTATTTCACGGTTCCCCTACGAGCAGTACTTC. Its protein product is CASSISRFPYEQYF.

This clonotype has only a few counts. This chain uses TRBV6-1 with TRBJ2-7; D is ambiguous. The ends were cut back, 5 bases at V and 3 bases at J, with 8 bases in the middle. The CDR3 loop spans 12 amino acids. The germline V gene encodes CDR1 MNHNS and CDR2 SASEGT. DNA for the CDR3: TGTGCCAGCAGTCTCGATCTCTACGAGCAGTACTTC. Residues: CASSLDLYEQYF.

This chain connects TRBV4-2 to TRBJ2-3; 10 bases line up with TRBD2. V shed 1 base, J shed 3 bases, and the junction held 10 bases outside the gene matches. CDR1 is LGHNA, CDR2 YNFKEQ, per germline. The CDR3 contains 18 residues. CDR3 region: CASSQVRALAGRTDTQYF. Written as DNA, the CDR3 is TGTGCCAGCAGCCAAGTAAGGGCACTAGCGGGGAGGACAGATACGCAGTATTTT.

The chain joins TRBV5-6 to TRBJ2-7, with D possibly being TRBD1 or TRBD2 (5 bases each). The CDR3 covers 18 residues. Trimming pared 0 bases from V and 0 bases from J, leaving 19 bases between. Germline values: CDR1 SGHDT, CDR2 YYEEEE. The CDR3 region has the DNA TGTGCCAGCAGCTTGGCCGGGGCAGGTAACTCACACTCCTACGAGCAGTACTTC. Its translation: CASSLAGAGNSHSYEQYF.

The chain couples TRBV7-9 to TRBJ2-7, with TRBD2 matching over 8 bases. V was pared by 4 bases and J by 7 bases, with 6 bases of the junction left unmatched. Germline CDR1 reads SEHNR; CDR2 reads FQNEAQ (reference sequence). The CDR3 has 13 residues. This CDR3 reads CASSYPGGAEQYF. In nucleotides, the CDR3 is TGTGCCAGCAGCTACCCGGGGGGGGCAGAGCAGTACTTC.

The chain has TRBV24-1 and TRBJ2-3; maybe TRBD2 (5 bases). V was shortened by 4 bases and J by 5 bases, with 9 bases between the two germline ends. This CDR3 has 13 residues. In germline, CDR1 is KGHDR, CDR2 SFDVKD. For the CDR3, the DNA is TGTGCCACCAGTGACCCAGAGGGAGATACGCAGTATTTT. The encoded protein is CATSDPEGDTQYF.

CDR3: CASSYRDRYYEQYF. For the CDR3, the DNA is TGTGCCAGCAGTTACCGGGACAGATACTACGAGCAGTACTTC. J is TRBJ2-7 and V is TRBV6-5; 7 bases fit TRBD1. Germline loops: CDR1 MNHEY, CDR2 SVGAGI. The CDR3 runs 14 residues. Trimming removed 2 bases from V and 3 bases from J; junction bases left unmatched: 4.

This chain uses TRBV20-1 with TRBJ1-1; 10 bases agree with TRBD1. CDR1 and CDR2 from the germline V gene are DFQATT and SNEGSKA (reference sequence). The length of the CDR3 is 16 residues. Trimming at V came to 5 bases and at J to 5 bases, leaving 14 bases not matched to a gene. CDR3 DNA: TGCAGTGCTTACCGACAGGGGGCGTGGGTAGATACTGAAGCTTTCTTT. Translating it yields CSAYRQGAWVDTEAFF.

CDR3 in amino acids: CASSPPGGHLTDTQYF. Written as DNA, the CDR3 is TGTGCCAGCAGTCCACCGGGAGGCCACCTCACAGATACGCAGTATTTT. The chain recombines TRBV13 with TRBJ2-3, with 7 bases matching TRBD2. The CDR3 has 16 amino acids. Germline CDR1 and CDR2: PRHDT and FYEKMQ (reference sequence). The junction had 11 bases not matched to a gene; V was cut back by 6 bases and J by 2 bases.